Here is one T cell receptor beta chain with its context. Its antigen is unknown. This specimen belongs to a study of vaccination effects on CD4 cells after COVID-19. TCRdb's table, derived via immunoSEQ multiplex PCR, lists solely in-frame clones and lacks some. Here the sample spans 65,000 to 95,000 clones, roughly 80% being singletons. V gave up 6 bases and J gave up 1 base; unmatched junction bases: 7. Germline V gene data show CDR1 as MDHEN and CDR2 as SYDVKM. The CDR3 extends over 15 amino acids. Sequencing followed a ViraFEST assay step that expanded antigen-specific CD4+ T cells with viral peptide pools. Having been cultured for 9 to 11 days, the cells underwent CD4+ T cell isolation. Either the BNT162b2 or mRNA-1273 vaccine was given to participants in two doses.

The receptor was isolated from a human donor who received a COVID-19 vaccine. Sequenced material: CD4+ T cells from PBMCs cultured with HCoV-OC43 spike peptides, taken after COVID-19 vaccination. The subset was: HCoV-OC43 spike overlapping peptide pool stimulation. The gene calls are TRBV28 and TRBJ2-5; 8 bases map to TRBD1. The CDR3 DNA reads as TGTGCCAGCAGACGTGGGACAGGAGGCCAAGAGACCCAGTACTTC. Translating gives CASRRGTGGQETQYF. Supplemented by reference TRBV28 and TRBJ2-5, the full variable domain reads DVKVTQSSRYLVKRTGEKVFLECVQDMDHENMFWYRQDPGLGLRLIYFSYDVKMKEKGDIPEGYSVSREKKERFSLILESASTNQTSMYLCASRRGTGGQETQYFGPGTRLLVL.